This TCR beta chain was captured by sequencing in a study of cytomegalovirus exposure and HLA in healthy donors. Germline CDR1 is SGHTA and CDR2 is FQGTGA. V was clipped by 1 base and J by 4 bases, with 9 bases between them. This CDR3 spans 14 amino acids. PCR employed 60 Vbeta and 13 Jbeta primers. Clones were read by immunoSEQ multiplex PCR, and TCRdb kept only the in-frame ones, dropping some. This table holds roughly 100,000 clones, 70% to 90% found once. The specimen sequenced was PBMCs. The V gene is TRBV7-3, the J gene TRBJ2-3, with D hard to call. The TCR was taken from a man aged 40-49 years in good health and CMV-seronegative. CDR3 nucleotides: TGTGCCAGCAGCTTAATGAGCCACCCAGATACGCAGTATTTT. Translating gives CASSLMSHPDTQYF.